The text below deals with one T cell receptor beta chain. Its antigen is still unknown. These data come from a study of memory CD4+ T cells and cytomegalovirus serostatus. Study details: Donors were healthy Belgian adults, under ten CMV seropositive and about two dozen seronegative. Points from the study as a whole: Of under 200 reported CMV TCRbeta sequences, some 70 were found in memory CD4+ repertoires. Repertoires predicted CMV serostatus with median bootstrapped AUC of about 0.94.

The sort gate was single viable CD3+CD4+CD8-CD45RO+ cells for memory CD4+ T cells. Germline V lookup: CDR1 SGHRS, CDR2 YFSETQ. The CDR3 has 11 residues. The V gene lost 0 bases and the J gene lost 5 bases, with 2 bases spanning the gap. Sequencing used immunoSEQ multiplex PCR; TCRdb keeps in-frame clones, though not all of them. This table holds some 44,000 clones, 60% to 85% found once. Sequenced sample: memory CD4+ T cells from blood. This receptor was taken from an adult in good health and CMV-seronegative. V gene TRBV5-1 combines with J gene TRBJ2-5; unclear D gene. Here the CDR3 reads CASSLAETQYF. The CDR3, as DNA: TGCGCCAGCAGCTTGGCGGAGACCCAGTACTTC.